The 21 T cell receptor beta chains in this list originate from one sample, sequenced in a study of shared clonotypes between healthy human individuals. The assay was immunoSEQ multiplex PCR, and TCRdb's table has in-frame clones only and misses some. This table has around 1.1 million clones, around three quarters appearing once. The specimen was memory CD4+ T cells from PBMCs. Subset noted: CD45RA-negative fraction. These receptors originate from a young man in good health. Some clones in this sample may be carry-over from other donors' samples.

The chain links TRBV18 to TRBJ2-7; D is ambiguous. CDR3 size: 13 residues. The V and J ends lost 3 bases and 3 bases respectively, with 9 bases between them. Germline assignment: CDR1 KGHSH and CDR2 LQKENI. The DNA of the CDR3 is TGTGCCAGCTCACCCAGCAACCGCTACGAGCAGTACTTC. Its protein product is CASSPSNRYEQYF. Filled out from reference TRBV18 and TRBJ2-7, the complete variable domain reads NAGVMQNPRHLVRRRGQEARLRCSPMKGHSHVYWYRQLPEEGLKFMVYLQKENIIDESGMPKERFSAEFPKEGPSILRIQQVVRGDSAAYFCASSPSNRYEQYFGPGTRLTVT.

CDR3 region: CASSLEEGGEQYF. The CDR3 DNA sequence: TGTGCCAGCAGCTTAGAAGAGGGTGGGGAGCAGTACTTC. This chain uses TRBV11-3 with TRBJ2-7; perhaps TRBD2 as D (5 bases). CDR1 and CDR2 from the germline V gene are SGHNT and YENEEA. The CDR3 covers 13 residues. V was trimmed by 0 bases and J by 7 bases, leaving 10 bases between them.

The gene calls are TRBV5-1 and TRBJ1-4, with no clear D. The CDR3 has 14 residues. The germline V gene encodes CDR1 SGHRS and CDR2 YFSETQ. V lost 4 bases, J lost 0 bases, and 7 bases lay in between. CDR3 coding DNA: TGCGCCAGCAGCCGGGGAACAACTAATGAAAAACTGTTTTTT. This sequence encodes CASSRGTTNEKLFF.

The chain has TRBV7-9 and TRBJ1-2, with D possibly TRBD1 on 5 matching bases. Germline values: CDR1 SEHNR, CDR2 FQNEAQ (reference sequence). V gave up 2 bases and J gave up 8 bases, with 12 bases separating them. This CDR3 is built from 13 residues. The chain's CDR3 is CASSLQGAVGYTF. The CDR3 coding sequence is TGTGCCAGCAGCTTACAGGGAGCGGTAGGCTACACCTTC.

The chain joins TRBV6-1 to TRBJ1-1; no reliable D call. The CDR3 sequence is 14 residues long. The V end was cut by 1 base, the J end by 5 bases, with 11 bases between. Germline V gene data show CDR1 as MNHNS and CDR2 as SASEGT. The CDR3 DNA follows: TGTGCCAGCAGTGAAGGCCCGGGGTTTACTGAAGCTTTCTTT. Translating gives CASSEGPGFTEAFF.

The chain links TRBV6-1 to TRBJ1-2; TRBD1 aligns across 7 bases. This CDR3 has 15 residues. V lost 0 bases and J lost 3; bases outside the gene matches: 4. Germline loops: CDR1 MNHNS, CDR2 SASEGT. The CDR3 DNA reads TGTGCCAGCAGTGAAGCGGTGACAGGGTACTATGGCTACACCTTC. Residues: CASSEAVTGYYGYTF.

The chain is built from TRBV5-6 and TRBJ2-7; TRBD1 aligns across 8 bases. The length of the CDR3 is 17 residues. Trimming removed 4 bases from V and 5 bases from J; junction bases left unmatched: 17. CDR1 is SGHDT and CDR2 is YYEEEE in the germline V gene. The chain's CDR3 is CASSQLPGQGARNEQYF. The CDR3 nucleotides read TGTGCCAGCAGCCAGCTTCCAGGACAGGGAGCCAGGAACGAGCAGTACTTC.

Notes on this clone: Possible read error: a much larger clone is one base away. This chain links TRBV7-8 with TRBJ2-1; D call uncertain. V was pared by 1 base and J by 8 bases, with 6 bases between. Germline CDR1 and CDR2: SGHVS and FQNEAQ. The CDR3 spans 12 residues. This CDR3 reads CASSLEWDEQFF. CDR3 DNA sequence: TGTGCCAGCAGCTTAGAGTGGGATGAGCAGTTCTTC.

The V and J genes are TRBV2 and TRBJ2-4, with 10 bases lining up with TRBD2. The V and J ends lost 2 bases and 1 base, in that order; junction bases with no gene match: 5. Per the germline V gene, CDR1 is SNHLY and CDR2 is FYNNEI. The CDR3 sequence is 17 residues long. Here the CDR3 DNA reads TGTGCCAGCAGTGAACGGGTAGCGGGAGGTGCCAAAAACATTCAGTACTTC. Amino acid sequence: CASSERVAGGAKNIQYF.

This clone was observed a handful of times. The sample holds other DNA sequences that translate to the same CDR3. The chain recombines TRBV30 with TRBJ1-2; a possible D gene is TRBD1 (5 bases). The CDR3 covers 13 residues. V lost 0 bases and J 5 bases, leaving 10 bases between the germline ends. Germline loops: CDR1 GTSNPN, CDR2 SVGIG (reference sequence). CDR3 amino acids: CAWSVDRYYGYTF. For the CDR3, the DNA is TGTGCCTGGAGTGTCGACAGATATTATGGCTACACCTTC.

The CDR3 loop reads CASSPRSGVPYEQYF. CDR3 DNA sequence: TGTGCCAGCAGCCCGCGCTCCGGCGTTCCCTACGAGCAGTACTTC. The chain uses TRBV7-2 and TRBJ2-7; D uncertain. Trimming left V 5 bases short and J 2 bases short, with 16 bases between. Germline V gene lookup returns CDR1 SGHTA and CDR2 FQGNSA. The CDR3 loop spans 15 amino acids.

The CDR3 nucleotides read TGTGCCAGCAAACCTGGGACAGGGATGAACACTGAAGCTTTCTTT. This sequence encodes CASKPGTGMNTEAFF. V is TRBV9 and J is TRBJ1-1; 9 bases map to TRBD1. Germline trimming cut 6 bases from V and 0 bases from J; bases unmatched to any gene: 6. CDR1 SGDLS and CDR2 YYNGEE come from the germline V gene. CDR3 length equals 15 residues.

V usage is TRBV2 and J usage is TRBJ1-2; D may be TRBD1 (6 bases). The V end was cut by 2 bases, the J end by 4 bases, with 11 bases between. In germline, CDR1 is SNHLY, CDR2 FYNNEI. CDR3 size: 14 residues. The chain's CDR3 is CASSEQGSGYGYTF. The CDR3 DNA reads as TGTGCCAGCAGTGAACAGGGGTCGGGCTATGGCTACACCTTC.

The gene calls are TRBV4-2 and TRBJ2-5; 9 bases agree with TRBD2. This CDR3 comprises 16 residues. V gave up 2 bases and J gave up 0 bases; unmatched junction bases: 4. The germline CDR1 and CDR2 sequences are LGHNA and YNFKEQ. The CDR3 region is CASSQHLAGDQETQYF. CDR3 sequence (DNA): TGTGCCAGCAGCCAACACTTAGCGGGAGACCAAGAGACCCAGTACTTC.

The genes are TRBV28 and TRBJ2-7; possibly TRBD1 for D (6 bases). The CDR3 loop spans 15 amino acids. V was clipped by 6 bases and J by 1 base, with 16 bases between them. Germline CDR1 reads MDHEN; CDR2 reads SYDVKM. DNA of the CDR3: TGTGCCAGCAGACCTGGGACAATGGGATCCTACGAGCAGTACTTC. This sequence encodes CASRPGTMGSYEQYF.

V and J are TRBV2 and TRBJ1-6, with 8 bases fitting TRBD1. The V segment lost 5 bases and the J segment 5 bases; nucleotides outside the gene matches: 2. The CDR3 has 14 residues. Germline values: CDR1 SNHLY, CDR2 FYNNEI. The CDR3 nucleotides read TGTGCCAGCAGTCGGACAGGGCATAATTCACCCCTCCACTTT. Amino acid sequence: CASSRTGHNSPLHF.

CDR3 coding DNA: TGTGCCAGCAGCACCCCTGGGTTGGGGAGCACTGAAGCTTTCTTT. Its translation is CASSTPGLGSTEAFF. V usage is TRBV7-6 and J usage is TRBJ1-1; no firm D call. The germline V and J ends were trimmed by 5 bases and 4 bases, with 17 bases remaining between them. CDR3 length: 15 amino acids. Germline V gene data show CDR1 as SGHVS and CDR2 as FNYEAQ.

This chain links TRBV15 with TRBJ1-1; tentatively, D is TRBD1 (5 bases). The CDR3 runs to 17 residues. The germline gives CDR1 LNHNV, CDR2 YYDKDF (reference sequence). V lost 3 bases to trimming and J lost 0 bases, with 17 bases between them. This chain's CDR3 is CATSRIDRSFVNTEAFF. As DNA, the CDR3 is TGTGCCACCAGCAGGATAGACAGAAGTTTCGTGAACACTGAAGCTTTCTTT.

The chain couples TRBV7-2 to TRBJ1-5; D unclear. The CDR3 consists of 14 residues. Germline assignment: CDR1 SGHTA and CDR2 FQGNSA. The ends were cut back, 4 bases at V and 2 bases at J, with 9 bases in the middle. CDR3 sequence (DNA): TGTGCCAGCAGCTGGCCCGGGGGCAATCAGCCCCAGCATTTT. Translation gives CASSWPGGNQPQHF.

This chain links TRBV19 with TRBJ1-1; 9 nucleotides line up with TRBD1. The CDR3 loop spans 18 amino acids. Germline V gene data show CDR1 as LNHDA and CDR2 as SQIVND (reference sequence). V shed 3 bases, J shed 2 bases, and the junction held 13 bases outside the gene matches. The CDR3 spells CASSIQTRGTGINTEAFF. Written as DNA, the CDR3 is TGTGCCAGTAGTATCCAAACCCGTGGGACAGGGATAAACACTGAAGCTTTCTTT.

The rearrangement uses TRBV29-1 and TRBJ1-2, with a tentative D call TRBD1 (6 bases). Trimming shortened V by 6 bases and J by 6 bases, and 14 bases separated the two germline ends. This CDR3 contains 12 residues. Germline-derived CDR1 and CDR2 are SQVTM and ANQGSEA. CDR3 loop: CSVQGQSHGYTF. CDR3 DNA sequence: TGCAGCGTCCAAGGACAGTCCCATGGCTACACCTTC.